This T cell receptor (beta chain) was captured in a study of blood T cell repertoires in COVID-19. For the study at large: The samples span acute and convalescent COVID-19 from the United States, Italy and Spain. From T cells, B-cell-depleted T cells, or PBMCs came the material, which was cDNA or gDNA.

Original handling: Amplification of reference gene primers provided the estimated nucleated cell counts. Sequenced by immunoSEQ multiplex PCR; TCRdb stores in-frame clones only, minus some. V, J and clone size derive from that table, while D and trimming were established from the DNA sequence. The sample contains 90,000 to 130,000 clones, less than 75% of which appear only once. The specimen was peripheral blood. The receptor was derived from a woman aged 55-70 years with acute or convalescent COVID-19.

This CDR3 is CASSLPTGNLHF. In nucleotides, the CDR3 is TGTGCCAGCAGCTTGCCGACAGGGAACCTCCACTTT. This chain connects TRBV7-2 to TRBJ1-6, with TRBD1 matching over 7 bases. CDR3 length: 12 residues. V was pared by 3 bases and J by 15 bases, with 5 bases of the junction left unmatched. Per the germline V gene, CDR1 is SGHTA and CDR2 is FQGNSA.